The sequence of this TCR beta chain was determined in a study of Graves' ophthalmopathy and Graves' hyperthyroidism. Study context: Before any treatment was given, at initial diagnosis, peripheral blood was collected.

The germline CDR1 and CDR2 sequences are SGHTA and FQGNSA. Trimming took off 5 bases at V and 5 bases at J, with 18 bases between the two ends. The CDR3 contains 15 residues. About this clonotype itself: The target antigen is unknown.

RNA transcripts served as template for amplifying TCR beta CDR3 sequences. HTBI primers served in a first-round RT-PCR, which a second-round multiplex PCR followed. Each CDR3 protein is one row after TCRdb ran MiXCR on the multiplex PCR reads. The sample contains about 620,000 distinct CDR3 sequences, 22% of which appear only once. Broader study findings: Blood also held most thyroid clonotypes expanded above 0.001 frequency.

Each hyperthyroidism patient was newly diagnosed, with under 2 months' duration, and aged 18 to 65. The TCR sequence derives from a young woman with stable Graves' hyperthyroidism. Some clones in this sample may be carry-over from other donors' samples. The sequenced material came from peripheral blood. The rearrangement links TRBV7-2 to TRBJ2-5, with D unresolved. The CDR3 DNA reads TGTGCCAGCAGCCAAGGAAGGATCCTCGGGGAGACCCAGTACTTC. Amino acids: CASSQGRILGETQYF.